These 4 T cell receptor beta chains originate from one sample sequenced in a study of control samples from healthy donors and cancer patients. Sequencing used immunoSEQ multiplex PCR; TCRdb keeps in-frame clones, though not all of them. The sample consists of just under 100,000 clones, approximately 93% of them appearing once. Input material: blood. The receptor set was obtained from a young man in good health.

This chain uses TRBV28 with TRBJ1-1; the match to TRBD1 covers 10 bases. The germline V gene encodes CDR1 MDHEN and CDR2 SYDVKM. The V and J ends lost 5 bases and 3 bases, in that order; junction bases with no gene match: 6. The CDR3 sequence is 15 residues long. The CDR3 DNA is TGTGCCAGCAGTAAAACCGGGACAGGGGACACTGAAGCTTTCTTT. Translation gives CASSKTGTGDTEAFF.

The chain recombines TRBV29-1 with TRBJ1-2; the D is unclear. Germline CDR1 reads SQVTM; CDR2 reads ANQGSEA. The ends were cut back, 7 bases at V and 8 bases at J, with 14 bases in the middle. The CDR3 totals 11 residues. The CDR3 DNA is TGCAGCGCAGCACGAGTAGGAGGCTACACCTTC. Translation: CSAARVGGYTF.

The chain couples TRBV13 to TRBJ2-7, with D possibly being TRBD2 (5 bases). This CDR3 has 14 residues. Germline V lookup: CDR1 PRHDT, CDR2 FYEKMQ (reference sequence). Trimming took off 5 bases at V and 9 bases at J, with 20 bases between the two ends. For the CDR3, the DNA is TGTGCCAGCAGCCTGACCGGCCGGGATATGGGGCAGTACTTC. Amino acids: CASSLTGRDMGQYF.

J is TRBJ1-5 and V is TRBV11-2; D may be TRBD1 (6 bases). V lost 1 base to trimming and J lost 7 bases, with 11 bases between them. The CDR3 has 14 residues. Germline V gene data show CDR1 as SGHAT and CDR2 as FQNNGV. The CDR3 spells CASSLASGTQPQHF. CDR3 coding DNA: TGTGCCAGCAGCTTAGCTTCCGGGACACAGCCCCAGCATTTT.